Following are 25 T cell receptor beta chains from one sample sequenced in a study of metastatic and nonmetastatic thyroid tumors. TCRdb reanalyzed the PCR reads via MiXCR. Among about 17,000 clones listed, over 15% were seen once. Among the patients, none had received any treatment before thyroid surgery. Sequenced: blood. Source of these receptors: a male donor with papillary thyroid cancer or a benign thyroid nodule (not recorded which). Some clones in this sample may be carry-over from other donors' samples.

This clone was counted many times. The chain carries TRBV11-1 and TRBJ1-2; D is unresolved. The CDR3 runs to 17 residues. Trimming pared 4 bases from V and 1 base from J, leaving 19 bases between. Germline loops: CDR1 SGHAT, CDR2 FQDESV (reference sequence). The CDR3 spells CASSSPRVGSLNYGYTF. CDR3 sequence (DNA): TGTGCCAGCAGCTCACCCCGGGTTGGCAGCCTTAACTATGGCTACACCTTC.

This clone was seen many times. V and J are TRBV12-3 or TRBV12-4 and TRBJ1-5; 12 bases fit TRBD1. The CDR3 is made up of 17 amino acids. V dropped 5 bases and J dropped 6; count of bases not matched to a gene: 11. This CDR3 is CASSDRDRGLGGQPQHF. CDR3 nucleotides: TGTGCCAGCAGTGACCGGGACAGGGGGCTTGGTGGTCAGCCCCAGCATTTT.

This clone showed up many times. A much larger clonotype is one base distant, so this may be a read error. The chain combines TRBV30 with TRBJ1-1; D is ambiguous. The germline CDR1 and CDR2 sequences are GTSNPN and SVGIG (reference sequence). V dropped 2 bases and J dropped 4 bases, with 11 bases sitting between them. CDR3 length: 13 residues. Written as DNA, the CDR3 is TGTGCCTGGAGTAGTAGGGCTAGCACTGAAGCTTTCTTT. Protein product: CAWSSRASTEAFF.

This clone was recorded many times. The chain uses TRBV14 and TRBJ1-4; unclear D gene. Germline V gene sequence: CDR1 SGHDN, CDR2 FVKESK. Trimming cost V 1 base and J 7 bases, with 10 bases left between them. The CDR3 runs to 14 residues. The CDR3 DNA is TGTGCCAGCAGCCAAGTAGGGCTCGGTGAAAAACTGTTTTTT. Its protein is CASSQVGLGEKLFF.

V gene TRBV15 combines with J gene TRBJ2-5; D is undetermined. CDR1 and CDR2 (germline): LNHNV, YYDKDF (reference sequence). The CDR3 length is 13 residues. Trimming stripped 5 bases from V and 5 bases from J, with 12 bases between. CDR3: CATSGIAGETQYF. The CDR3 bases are TGTGCCACCAGCGGAATAGCTGGCGAGACCCAGTACTTC.

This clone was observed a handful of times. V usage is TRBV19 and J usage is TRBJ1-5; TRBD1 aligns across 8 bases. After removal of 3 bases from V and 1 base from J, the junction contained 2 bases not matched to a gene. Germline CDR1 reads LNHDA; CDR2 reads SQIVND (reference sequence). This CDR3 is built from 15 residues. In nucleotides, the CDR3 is TGTGCCAGTAGTATCCAGGGGGCGAGCAATCAGCCCCAGCATTTT. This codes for CASSIQGASNQPQHF. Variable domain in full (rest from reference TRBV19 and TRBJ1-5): DGGITQSPKYLFRKEGQNVTLSCEQNLNHDAMYWYRQDPGQGLRLIYYSQIVNDFQKGDIAEGYSVSREKKESFPLTVTSAQKNPTAFYLCASSIQGASNQPQHFGDGTRLSIL.

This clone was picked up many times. In nucleotides, the CDR3 is TGTGCCAGCAGTCCCGGACAGAGCTCTGGAAACACCATATATTTT. Its translation: CASSPGQSSGNTIYF. The rearrangement links TRBV12-3 or TRBV12-4 to TRBJ1-3, with D maybe TRBD1 (6 bases). The V gene lost 5 bases and the J gene lost 0 bases, with 11 bases spanning the gap. The length of the CDR3 is 15 residues.

CDR3 region: CASSYHGSSTDTQYF. CDR3 nucleotides: TGTGCCAGCAGTTACCACGGGAGTTCTACAGATACGCAGTATTTT. The V call is TRBV6-6, the J call TRBJ2-3; tentatively, D is TRBD2 (6 bases). This CDR3 comprises 15 residues. Looked up from germline, CDR1 is MNHNY and CDR2 is SVGAGI (reference sequence). V lost 2 bases and J lost 3, with 12 bases in between.

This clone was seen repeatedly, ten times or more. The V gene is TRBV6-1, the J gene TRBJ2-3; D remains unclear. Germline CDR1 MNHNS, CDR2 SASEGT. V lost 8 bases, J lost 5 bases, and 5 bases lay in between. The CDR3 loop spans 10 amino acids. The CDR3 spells CASGQDTQYF. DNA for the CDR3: TGTGCCAGCGGTCAAGATACGCAGTATTTT.

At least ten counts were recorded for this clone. CDR3 coding DNA: TGTGCCAGCAGCCCCGGTGTAGGGGGCGCTTACGAGCAGTACTTC. Translating it yields CASSPGVGGAYEQYF. The chain couples TRBV7-3 to TRBJ2-7, with 7 bases aligning to TRBD1. Germline CDR1 reads SGHTA; CDR2 reads FQGTGA. V shed 5 bases, J shed 4 bases, and the junction held 11 bases outside the gene matches. This CDR3 comprises 15 residues. The variable domain in full, with the rest retrieved from reference TRBV7-3 and TRBJ2-7, is GAGVSQTPSNKVTEKGKYVELRCDPISGHTALYWYRQSLGQGPEFLIYFQGTGAADDSGLPNDRFFAVRPEGSVSTLKIQRTERGDSAVYLCASSPGVGGAYEQYFGPGTRLTVT.

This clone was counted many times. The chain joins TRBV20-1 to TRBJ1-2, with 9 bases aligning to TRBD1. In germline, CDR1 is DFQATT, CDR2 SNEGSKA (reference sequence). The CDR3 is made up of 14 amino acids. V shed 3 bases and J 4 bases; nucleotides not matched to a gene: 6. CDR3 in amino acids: CSASQQGAVYGYTF. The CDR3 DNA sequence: TGCAGTGCTAGCCAACAGGGGGCAGTCTATGGCTACACCTTC.

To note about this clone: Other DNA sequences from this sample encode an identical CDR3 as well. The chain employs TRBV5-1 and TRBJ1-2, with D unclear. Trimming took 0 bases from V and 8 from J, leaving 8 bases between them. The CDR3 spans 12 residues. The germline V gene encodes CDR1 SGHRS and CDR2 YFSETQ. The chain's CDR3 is CASSLDGKGYTF. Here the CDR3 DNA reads TGCGCCAGCAGCTTGGACGGAAAAGGCTACACCTTC.

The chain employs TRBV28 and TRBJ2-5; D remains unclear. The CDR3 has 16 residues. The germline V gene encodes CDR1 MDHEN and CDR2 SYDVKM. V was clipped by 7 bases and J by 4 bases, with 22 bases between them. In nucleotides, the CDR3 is TGTGCCAGCATTTCCTTTGGTGGGTGGCGCATAGAGACCCAGTACTTC. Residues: CASISFGGWRIETQYF.

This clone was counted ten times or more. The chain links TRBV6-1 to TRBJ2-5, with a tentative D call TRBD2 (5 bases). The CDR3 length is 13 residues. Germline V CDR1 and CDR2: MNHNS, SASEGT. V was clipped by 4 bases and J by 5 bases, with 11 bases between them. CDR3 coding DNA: TGTGCCAGCAGTGGGAGACGAGGGGAGACCCAGTACTTC. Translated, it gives CASSGRRGETQYF.

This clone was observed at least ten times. This chain's CDR3 is CAWSVPALAGGYEQFF. CDR3 in DNA: TGTGCCTGGAGTGTACCGGCGTTGGCGGGAGGCTATGAGCAGTTCTTC. The genes are TRBV30 and TRBJ2-1, with 8 bases that match TRBD2. This CDR3 region has 16 residues. J lost 8 bases, V lost 0 bases, and 12 bases had no gene match. Germline V gene sequence: CDR1 GTSNPN, CDR2 SVGIG (reference sequence).

This chain's CDR3 is CASSQVTSGYNTDTDTQYF. In DNA, the CDR3 is TGTGCCAGCAGCCAAGTGACTAGCGGGTACAATACTGACACAGATACGCAGTATTTT. The chain joins TRBV3-1 to TRBJ2-3, with 10 bases identical to TRBD2. With V trimmed by 1 base and J by 2 bases, 12 bases remained unmatched. Germline assignment: CDR1 LGHDT and CDR2 YNNKEL (reference sequence). This CDR3 comprises 19 residues.

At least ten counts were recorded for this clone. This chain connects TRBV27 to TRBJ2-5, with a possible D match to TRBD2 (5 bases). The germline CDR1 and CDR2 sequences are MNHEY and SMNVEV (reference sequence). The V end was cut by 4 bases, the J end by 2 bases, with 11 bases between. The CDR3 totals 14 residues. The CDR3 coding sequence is TGTGCCAGCAGTTGGGGAAGCGGTCAAGAGACCCAGTACTTC. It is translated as CASSWGSGQETQYF.

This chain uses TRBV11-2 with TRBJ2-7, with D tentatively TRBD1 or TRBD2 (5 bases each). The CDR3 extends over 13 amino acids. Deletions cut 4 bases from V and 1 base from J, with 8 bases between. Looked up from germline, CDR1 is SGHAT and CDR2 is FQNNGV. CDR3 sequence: CASSWDRSYEQYF. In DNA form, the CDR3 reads TGTGCCAGCAGCTGGGACCGATCCTACGAGCAGTACTTC.

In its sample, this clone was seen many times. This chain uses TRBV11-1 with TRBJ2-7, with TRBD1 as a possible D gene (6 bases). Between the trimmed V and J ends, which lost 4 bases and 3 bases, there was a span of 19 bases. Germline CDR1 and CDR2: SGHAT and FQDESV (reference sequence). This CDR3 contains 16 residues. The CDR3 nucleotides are TGTGCCAGCAGCTCCGCTGACGACAGGCCAAACTACGAGCAGTACTTC. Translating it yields CASSSADDRPNYEQYF.

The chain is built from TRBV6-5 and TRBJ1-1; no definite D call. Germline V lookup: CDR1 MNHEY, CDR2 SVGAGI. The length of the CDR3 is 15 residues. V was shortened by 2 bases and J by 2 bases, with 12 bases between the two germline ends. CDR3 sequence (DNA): TGTGCCAGCAGTTACGATTCTTCAGTCAACACTGAAGCTTTCTTT. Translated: CASSYDSSVNTEAFF.

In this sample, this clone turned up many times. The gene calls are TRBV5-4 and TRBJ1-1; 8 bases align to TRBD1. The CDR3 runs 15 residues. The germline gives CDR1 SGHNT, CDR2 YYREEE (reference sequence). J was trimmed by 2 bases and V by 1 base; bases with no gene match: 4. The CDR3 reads CASSLISGGNTEAFF. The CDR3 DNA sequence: TGTGCCAGCAGCTTGATATCAGGGGGCAACACTGAAGCTTTCTTT.

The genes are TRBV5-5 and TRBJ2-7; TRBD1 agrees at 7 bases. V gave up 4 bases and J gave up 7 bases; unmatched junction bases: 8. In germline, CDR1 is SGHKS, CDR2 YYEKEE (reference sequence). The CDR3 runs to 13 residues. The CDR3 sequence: CASSPTGEFEQYF. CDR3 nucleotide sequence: TGTGCCAGCAGCCCCACAGGGGAGTTTGAGCAGTACTTC.

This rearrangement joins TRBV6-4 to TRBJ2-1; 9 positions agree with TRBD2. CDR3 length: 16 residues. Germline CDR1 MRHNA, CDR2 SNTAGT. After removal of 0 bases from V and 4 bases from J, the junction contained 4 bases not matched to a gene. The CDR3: CASSDSSGSTYNEQFF. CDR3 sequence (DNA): TGTGCCAGCAGTGACTCTAGCGGGAGTACTTACAATGAGCAGTTCTTC.

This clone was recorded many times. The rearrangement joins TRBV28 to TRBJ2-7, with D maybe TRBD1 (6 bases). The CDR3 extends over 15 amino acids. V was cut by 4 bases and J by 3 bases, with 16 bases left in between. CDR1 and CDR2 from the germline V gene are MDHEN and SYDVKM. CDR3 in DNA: TGTGCCAGCAGTTCCCATACCTCACAGGGCTACGAGCAGTACTTC. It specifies CASSSHTSQGYEQYF.

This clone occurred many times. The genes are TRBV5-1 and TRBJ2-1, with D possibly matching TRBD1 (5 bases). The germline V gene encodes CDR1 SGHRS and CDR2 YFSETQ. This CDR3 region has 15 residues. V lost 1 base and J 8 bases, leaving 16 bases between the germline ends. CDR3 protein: CASSLFGQGIDEQFF. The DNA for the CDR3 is TGCGCCAGCAGCTTGTTTGGGCAGGGTATCGATGAGCAGTTCTTC.